Sequencing of this T cell receptor (beta chain) was carried out in a study of cytomegalovirus exposure and HLA in healthy donors. Study results and limitations: A later analysis associated 15,000 or so TCR beta sequences with HLA alleles at a 0.05 false discovery rate. Later analysis showed TCR association rates varying by HLA locus, highest for DRB1 and lowest for HLA-C. The sole available immune exposure information was CMV serostatus.

Primers: 60 Vbeta forward and 13 Jbeta reverse. Only in-frame clones appear in the TCRdb table, and some are missing; sequencing was by immunoSEQ multiplex PCR. The sample has 98,000 or so clones, more than 60% seen once. This clone was detected a few times. What it recognizes is unknown. The V and J ends lost 1 base and 9 bases respectively, with 7 bases between them. Looked up from germline, CDR1 is SEHNR and CDR2 is FQNEAQ (reference sequence). The CDR3 contains 13 residues. The clonotype was recovered from a human donor in good health. The chain employs TRBV7-9 and TRBJ1-6; D not resolved. The sample comprised PBMCs. CDR3 coding DNA: TGTGCCAGCAGCTTAGACAGAACTTCACCCCTCCACTTT. Translated, it gives CASSLDRTSPLHF.